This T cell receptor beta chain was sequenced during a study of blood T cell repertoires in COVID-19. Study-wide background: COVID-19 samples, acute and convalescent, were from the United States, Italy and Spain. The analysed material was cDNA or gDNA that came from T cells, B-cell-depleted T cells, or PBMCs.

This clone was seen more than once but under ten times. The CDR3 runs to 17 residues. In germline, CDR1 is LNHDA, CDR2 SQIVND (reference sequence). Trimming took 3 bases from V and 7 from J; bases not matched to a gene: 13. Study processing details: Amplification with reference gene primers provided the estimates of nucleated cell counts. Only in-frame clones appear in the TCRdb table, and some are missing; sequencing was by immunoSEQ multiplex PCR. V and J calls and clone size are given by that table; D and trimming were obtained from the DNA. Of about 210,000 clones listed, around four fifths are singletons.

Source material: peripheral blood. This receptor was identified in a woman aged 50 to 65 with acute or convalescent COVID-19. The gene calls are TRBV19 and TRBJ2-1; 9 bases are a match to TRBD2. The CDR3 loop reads CASSMRSGSRYGNEQFF. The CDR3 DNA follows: TGTGCCAGTAGTATGCGTAGCGGGAGTCGATATGGGAATGAGCAGTTCTTC.